These 17 T cell receptor beta chains were sequenced from one sample in a study of beta chain features in type 1 diabetes. Study-level points and caveats: Shorter TCRB CDR3s, moderately but significantly so, marked every one of the four CD4+ subsets in Type 1 diabetes patients.

Their antigens remain unidentified. cDNA synthesis used the whole RNA isolate, giving expressed TCRB sequences. Only in-frame clones appear in the TCRdb table, and some are missing; sequencing was by immunoSEQ multiplex PCR. The sample shows hundreds of thousands of clones, over 9.5% of them seen only once. Specimen: naive CD4+ T cells from blood. All receptors derive from a young woman with type 1 diabetes.

As DNA, the CDR3 is TGTGCCAGTAGTACAGGGGGCGATACGCAGTATTTT. This codes for CASSTGGDTQYF. This chain links TRBV19 with TRBJ2-3; 8 positions agree with TRBD1. Germline CDR1 LNHDA, CDR2 SQIVND (reference sequence). The CDR3 loop spans 12 amino acids. Trimming removed 4 bases from V and 6 bases from J; junction bases left unmatched: 0.

This clone was seen a few times. This chain connects TRBV11-1 to TRBJ2-7; 8 bases align to TRBD1. Germline V gene lookup returns CDR1 SGHAT and CDR2 FQDESV (reference sequence). The CDR3 is made up of 14 amino acids. After removal of 3 bases from V and 5 bases from J, the junction contained 6 bases not matched to a gene. In DNA, the CDR3 is TGTGCCAGCAGCTTCCGGGACAGGTACCACGAGCAGTACTTC. Translating gives CASSFRDRYHEQYF.

CDR3 DNA: TGTGCCAGCAGATTCCCGGGACAGGGGAACACCGGGGAGCTGTTTTTT. Encoded protein: CASRFPGQGNTGELFF. The V gene is TRBV11-1, the J gene TRBJ2-2; 9 bases fit TRBD1. The CDR3 has 16 amino acids. J gave up 1 base and V 6 bases, and 6 bases lay outside the gene matches. The germline V gene encodes CDR1 SGHAT and CDR2 FQDESV (reference sequence).

This rearrangement joins TRBV18 to TRBJ1-5; D is possibly TRBD1 (5 bases). This CDR3 spans 14 amino acids. V dropped 2 bases and J dropped 4 bases, with 9 bases sitting between them. Germline values: CDR1 KGHSH, CDR2 LQKENI. As DNA, the CDR3 is TGTGCCAGCTCACCAGTCAGGGTTAATCAGCCCCAGCATTTT. Protein product: CASSPVRVNQPQHF.

This clone has a single count. J is TRBJ2-7 and V is TRBV18, with D possibly being TRBD2 (6 bases). The CDR3 length is 15 residues. Germline CDR1 and CDR2: KGHSH and LQKENI. Trimming shortened V by 0 bases and J by 4 bases, and 13 bases separated the two germline ends. Written as DNA, the CDR3 is TGTGCCAGCTCACCACCTAACGGGGGAGTATACGAGCAGTACTTC. Its translation: CASSPPNGGVYEQYF.

In its sample, this clone was seen a few times. The rearrangement links TRBV5-1 to TRBJ2-1; 8 nucleotides align to TRBD2. CDR1 and CDR2 from the germline V gene are SGHRS and YFSETQ. The CDR3 length is 15 residues. Trimming took 4 bases from V and 3 from J; bases not matched to a gene: 6. DNA for the CDR3: TGCGCCAGCAGCCCGGGGGGGACCTACTACAATGAGCAGTTCTTC. It yields the protein CASSPGGTYYNEQFF.

The sample holds a few counts of this clone. This chain links TRBV19 with TRBJ2-6, with a tentative D call TRBD1 (5 bases). The CDR3 totals 17 residues. The germline CDR1 and CDR2 sequences are LNHDA and SQIVND (reference sequence). The V gene lost 3 bases and the J gene lost 0 bases, with 12 bases spanning the gap. The CDR3 protein is CASSIGHAVSGANVLTF. The CDR3 coding sequence is TGTGCCAGTAGTATCGGACACGCAGTCTCTGGGGCCAACGTCCTGACTTTC. Using reference TRBV19 and TRBJ2-6 for the parts outside the CDR3, the full variable domain is DGGITQSPKYLFRKEGQNVTLSCEQNLNHDAMYWYRQDPGQGLRLIYYSQIVNDFQKGDIAEGYSVSREKKESFPLTVTSAQKNPTAFYLCASSIGHAVSGANVLTFGAGSRLTVL.

There are a few counts of this clone. This sample includes further DNA sequences coding for the same CDR3. This chain joins TRBV28 and TRBJ2-7, with TRBD2 matching over 11 bases. This CDR3 has 16 amino acids. Germline V CDR1 and CDR2: MDHEN, SYDVKM. Losses at the gene ends were 5 bases for V and 1 base for J; bases not matched to a gene: 7. This chain's CDR3 is CASSLAGTSGSYEQYF. CDR3 DNA sequence: TGTGCCAGCAGTCTCGCCGGGACTAGCGGATCCTACGAGCAGTACTTC.

This chain links TRBV29-1 with TRBJ1-1; 7 bases agree with TRBD1. Losses at the gene ends were 7 bases for V and 2 bases for J; bases not matched to a gene: 7. From germline, CDR1 is SQVTM and CDR2 ANQGSEA. CDR3 size: 13 residues. The CDR3 nucleotides are TGCAGCGCCAAAGGGACAGTCAACACTGAAGCTTTCTTT. Its protein product is CSAKGTVNTEAFF.

This clone appeared a few times. The V gene is TRBV19, the J gene TRBJ1-5; D call uncertain. Germline loops: CDR1 LNHDA, CDR2 SQIVND (reference sequence). Deletions cut 3 bases from V and 13 bases from J, with 16 bases between. This CDR3 region has 13 residues. CDR3 DNA: TGTGCCAGTAGTATCGGGAGTGGCAGATTGCAGCATTTT. It is translated as CASSIGSGRLQHF.

The genes are TRBV10-3 and TRBJ2-1, with 7 bases identical to TRBD1. The V gene's germline CDR1 is ENHRY and CDR2 SYGVKD. The ends lost 8 bases at V and 1 base at J; junction bases unmatched: 11. CDR3 length: 16 residues. The CDR3 DNA follows: TGTGCCATCCGGGGACAGCGTGGGGGATCCTACAATGAGCAGTTCTTC. Its protein is CAIRGQRGGSYNEQFF.

This clone was seen a handful of times. The chain links TRBV11-3 to TRBJ2-1; D is possibly TRBD2 (5 bases). Looked up from germline, CDR1 is SGHNT and CDR2 is YENEEA. The CDR3 covers 14 residues. Trimming left V 6 bases short and J 2 bases short, with 11 bases between. The CDR3 DNA is TGTGCCAGCAGGGAAGGGAGCCCCTACAATGAGCAGTTCTTC. It translates to CASREGSPYNEQFF.

In its sample, this clone was seen a few times. This chain joins TRBV15 and TRBJ2-2; TRBD1 aligns across 7 bases. J was trimmed by 4 bases and V by 1 base; bases with no gene match: 6. The CDR3 length is 16 residues. Germline V lookup: CDR1 LNHNV, CDR2 YYDKDF (reference sequence). DNA for the CDR3: TGTGCCACCAGCAGAGCGGACAGGATGGGCACCGGGGAGCTGTTTTTT. Amino acids: CATSRADRMGTGELFF.

The chain links TRBV5-1 to TRBJ2-3, with 8 bases identical to TRBD1. Germline trimming cut 4 bases from V and 4 bases from J; bases unmatched to any gene: 5. The CDR3 totals 14 residues. Looked up from germline, CDR1 is SGHRS and CDR2 is YFSETQ. The CDR3 here is CASSTGQGADTQYF. In DNA, the CDR3 is TGCGCCAGCAGCACCGGACAGGGCGCAGATACGCAGTATTTT.

The chain uses TRBV28 and TRBJ1-4; no reliable D call. There are 12 residues in the CDR3. V lost 6 bases, J lost 8 bases, and 10 bases lay in between. Germline-derived CDR1 and CDR2 are MDHEN and SYDVKM. This chain's CDR3 is CASRAPLEKLFF. In DNA, the CDR3 is TGTGCCAGCAGGGCCCCGTTGGAAAAACTGTTTTTT. The variable domain in full, completed from reference TRBV28 and TRBJ1-4, reads DVKVTQSSRYLVKRTGEKVFLECVQDMDHENMFWYRQDPGLGLRLIYFSYDVKMKEKGDIPEGYSVSREKKERFSLILESASTNQTSMYLCASRAPLEKLFFGSGTQLSVL.

This chain links TRBV5-5 with TRBJ1-5; D is unclear. CDR3 length: 14 amino acids. Per germline, CDR1 SGHKS and CDR2 YYEKEE (reference sequence). Trimming cost V 4 bases and J 5 bases, with 13 bases left between them. As DNA, the CDR3 is TGTGCCAGCAGCCCGGGGTTACCGGATCAGCCCCAGCATTTT. Amino acids: CASSPGLPDQPQHF.

This clone came up a few times. This chain connects TRBV7-9 to TRBJ1-5; D is unresolved. CDR3 length: 16 residues. V gave up 8 bases and J gave up 0 bases, with 17 bases separating them. Germline CDR1 SEHNR, CDR2 FQNEAQ (reference sequence). This chain's CDR3 is CASALLLGGSNQPQHF. The CDR3 bases are TGTGCCAGCGCGCTCTTATTGGGAGGTAGCAATCAGCCCCAGCATTTT.